The clone carrying this T cell receptor beta chain was seen repeatedly, ten times or more. Antigen: not known. Germline assignment: CDR1 SGHDT and CDR2 YYEEEE. The trim removed 0 bases at V and 5 bases at J, leaving 8 bases unmatched. This CDR3 spans 15 amino acids. Whole blood was used without fractionation, so all unsorted peripheral T cells were included. This entry belongs to a study of HIV-infected patients and healthy controls. Study-level findings and limits: The seeming recovery of the Gini index after therapy in HIV-infected patients vanished in size-matched data.

400 to 550 ng RNA was reverse transcribed with alpha and beta constant-region primers. Separate chain-specific third strand synthesis with multiplexing indices produced the alpha and beta libraries. TCRdb reprocessed the 5' RACE reads with MiXCR, giving one entry per CDR3 protein. The sample has approximately 25,000 distinct CDR3 sequences, 8.5% to 9% seen once; the top ten hold roughly 4%. V gene TRBV5-6 combines with J gene TRBJ2-7; 7 nucleotides align to TRBD1. The specimen sequenced was blood. The receptor was derived from an adult in good health. CDR3 DNA sequence: TGTGCCAGCAGCTTGGGACAGGGAAATTCCCACGAGCAGTACTTC. As protein: CASSLGQGNSHEQYF. The variable domain in full, completed from reference TRBV5-6 and TRBJ2-7, reads DAGVTQSPTHLIKTRGQQVTLRCSPKSGHDTVSWYQQALGQGPQFIFQYYEEEERQRGNFPDRFSGHQFPNYSSELNVNALLLGDSALYLCASSLGQGNSHEQYFGPGTRLTVT.